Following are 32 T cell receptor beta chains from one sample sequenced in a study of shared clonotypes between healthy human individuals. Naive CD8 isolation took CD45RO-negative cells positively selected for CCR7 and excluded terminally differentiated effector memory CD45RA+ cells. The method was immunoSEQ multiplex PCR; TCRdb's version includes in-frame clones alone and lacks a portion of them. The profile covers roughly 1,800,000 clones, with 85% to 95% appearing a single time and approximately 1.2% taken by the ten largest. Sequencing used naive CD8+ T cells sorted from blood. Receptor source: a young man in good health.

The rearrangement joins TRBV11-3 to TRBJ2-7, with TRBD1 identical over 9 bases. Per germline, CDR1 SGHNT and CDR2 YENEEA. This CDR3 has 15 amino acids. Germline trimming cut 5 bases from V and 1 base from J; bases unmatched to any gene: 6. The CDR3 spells CASSARTGESYEQYF. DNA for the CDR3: TGTGCCAGCAGCGCCAGGACAGGGGAGTCCTACGAGCAGTACTTC.

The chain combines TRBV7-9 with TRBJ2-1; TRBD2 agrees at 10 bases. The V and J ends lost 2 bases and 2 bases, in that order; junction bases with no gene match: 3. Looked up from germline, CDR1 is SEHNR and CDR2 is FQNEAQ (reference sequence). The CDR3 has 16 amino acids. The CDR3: CASSLFLAGAYNEQFF. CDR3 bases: TGTGCCAGCAGCTTATTTCTAGCGGGGGCCTACAATGAGCAGTTCTTC.

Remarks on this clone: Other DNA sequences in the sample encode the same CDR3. CDR3 DNA: TGTGCCAGCAGCGTATGGGGGGCGGACACCGGGGAGCTGTTTTTT. Translated, it gives CASSVWGADTGELFF. The chain links TRBV9 to TRBJ2-2, with D perhaps TRBD1 or TRBD2 (6 bases each). V lost 1 base and J lost 3, with 10 bases in between. The germline gives CDR1 SGDLS, CDR2 YYNGEE. This CDR3 spans 15 amino acids.

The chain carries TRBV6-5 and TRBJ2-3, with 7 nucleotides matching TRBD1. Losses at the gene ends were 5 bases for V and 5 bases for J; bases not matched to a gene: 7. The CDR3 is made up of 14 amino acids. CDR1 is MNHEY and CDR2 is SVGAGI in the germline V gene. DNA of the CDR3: TGTGCCAGCAGTCCCAGGGGGTTGGAAGATACGCAGTATTTT. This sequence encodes CASSPRGLEDTQYF.

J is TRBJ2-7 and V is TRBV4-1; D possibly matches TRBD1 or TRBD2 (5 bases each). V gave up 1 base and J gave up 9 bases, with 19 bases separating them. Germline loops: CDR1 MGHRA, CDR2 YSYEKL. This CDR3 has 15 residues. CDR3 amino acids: CASSQGPGTPLGQYF. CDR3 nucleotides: TGCGCCAGCAGCCAAGGTCCCGGGACGCCGCTTGGGCAGTACTTC.

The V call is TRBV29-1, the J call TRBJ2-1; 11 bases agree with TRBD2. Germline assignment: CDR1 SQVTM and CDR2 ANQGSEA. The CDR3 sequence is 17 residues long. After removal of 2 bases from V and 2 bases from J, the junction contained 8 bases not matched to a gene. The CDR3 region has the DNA TGCAGCGTTGAATGGCTAGCGGGAGGACCCACCTACAATGAGCAGTTCTTC. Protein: CSVEWLAGGPTYNEQFF.

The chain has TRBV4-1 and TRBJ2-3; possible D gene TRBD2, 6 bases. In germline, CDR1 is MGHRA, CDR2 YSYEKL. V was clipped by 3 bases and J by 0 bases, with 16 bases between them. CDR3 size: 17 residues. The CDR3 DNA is TGCGCCAGCAGCCATACCCCTCTGGGGGGAAGCACAGATACGCAGTATTTT. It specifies CASSHTPLGGSTDTQYF.

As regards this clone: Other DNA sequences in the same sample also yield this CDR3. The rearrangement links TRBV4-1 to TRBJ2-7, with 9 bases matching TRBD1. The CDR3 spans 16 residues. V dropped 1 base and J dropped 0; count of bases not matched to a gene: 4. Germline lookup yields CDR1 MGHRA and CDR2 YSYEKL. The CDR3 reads CASSQGPGQGSYEQYF. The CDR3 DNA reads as TGCGCCAGCAGCCAAGGGCCGGGACAGGGCTCCTACGAGCAGTACTTC.

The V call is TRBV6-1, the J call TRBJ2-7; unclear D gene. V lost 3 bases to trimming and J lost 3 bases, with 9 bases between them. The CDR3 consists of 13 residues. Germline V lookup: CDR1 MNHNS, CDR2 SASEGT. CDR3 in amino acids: CASSEWADYEQYF. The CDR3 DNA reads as TGTGCCAGCAGTGAGTGGGCGGACTACGAGCAGTACTTC.

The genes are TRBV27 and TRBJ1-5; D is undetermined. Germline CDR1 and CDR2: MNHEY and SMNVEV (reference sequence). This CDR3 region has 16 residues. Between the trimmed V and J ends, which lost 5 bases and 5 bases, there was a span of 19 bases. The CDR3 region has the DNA TGTGCCAGCAGTCCCCTCGGTTTTGGAGGGTATCAGCCCCAGCATTTT. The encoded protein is CASSPLGFGGYQPQHF.

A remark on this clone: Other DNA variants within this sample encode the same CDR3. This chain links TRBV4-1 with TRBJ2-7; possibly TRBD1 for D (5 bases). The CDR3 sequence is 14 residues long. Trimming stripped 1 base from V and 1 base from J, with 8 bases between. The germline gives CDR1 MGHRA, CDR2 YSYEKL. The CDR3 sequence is CASSQVTGSYEQYF. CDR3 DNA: TGCGCCAGCAGCCAAGTTACAGGTTCCTACGAGCAGTACTTC.

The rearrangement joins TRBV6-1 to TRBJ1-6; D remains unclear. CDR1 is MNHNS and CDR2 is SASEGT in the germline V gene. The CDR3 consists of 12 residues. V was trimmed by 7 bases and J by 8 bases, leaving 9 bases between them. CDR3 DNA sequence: TGTGCCAGCACTCAGTCCCATTCACCCCTCCACTTT. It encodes CASTQSHSPLHF.

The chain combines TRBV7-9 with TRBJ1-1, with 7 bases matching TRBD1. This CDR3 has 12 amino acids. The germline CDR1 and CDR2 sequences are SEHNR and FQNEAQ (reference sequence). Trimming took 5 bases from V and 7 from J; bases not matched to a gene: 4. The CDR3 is CASSLQGNEAFF. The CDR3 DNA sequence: TGTGCCAGCAGCCTACAGGGGAATGAAGCTTTCTTT.

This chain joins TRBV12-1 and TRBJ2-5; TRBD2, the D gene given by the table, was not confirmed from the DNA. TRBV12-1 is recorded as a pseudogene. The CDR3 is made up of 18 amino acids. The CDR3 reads CASSYIWASGVAQETQYF. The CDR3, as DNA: TGTGCCAGCAGCTATATATGGGCTAGCGGGGTCGCCCAAGAGACCCAGTACTTC.

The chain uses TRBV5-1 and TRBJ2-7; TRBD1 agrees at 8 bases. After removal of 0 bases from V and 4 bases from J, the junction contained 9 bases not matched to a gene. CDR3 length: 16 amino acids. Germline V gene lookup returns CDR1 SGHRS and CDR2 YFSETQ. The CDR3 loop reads CASSLDPSTGGYEQYF. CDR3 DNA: TGCGCCAGCAGCTTGGACCCCTCTACAGGGGGGTACGAGCAGTACTTC.

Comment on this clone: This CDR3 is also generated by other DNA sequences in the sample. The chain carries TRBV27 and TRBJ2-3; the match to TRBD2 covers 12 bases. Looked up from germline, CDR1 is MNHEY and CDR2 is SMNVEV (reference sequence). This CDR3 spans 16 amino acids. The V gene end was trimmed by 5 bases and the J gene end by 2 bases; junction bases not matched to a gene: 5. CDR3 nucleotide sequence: TGTGCCAGCAGTCTCGGACTAGCGGGAACCACAGATACGCAGTATTTT. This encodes CASSLGLAGTTDTQYF.

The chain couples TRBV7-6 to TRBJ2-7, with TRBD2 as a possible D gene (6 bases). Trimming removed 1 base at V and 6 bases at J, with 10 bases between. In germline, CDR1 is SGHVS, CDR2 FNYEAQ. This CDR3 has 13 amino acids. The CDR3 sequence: CASSLVGTAEQYF. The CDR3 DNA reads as TGTGCCAGCAGCTTAGTAGGGACTGCCGAGCAGTACTTC. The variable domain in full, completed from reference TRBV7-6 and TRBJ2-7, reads GAGVSQSPRYKVTKRGQDVALRCDPISGHVSLYWYRQALGQGPEFLTYFNYEAQQDKSGLPNDRFSAERPEGSISTLTIQRTEQRDSAMYRCASSLVGTAEQYFGPGTRLTVT.

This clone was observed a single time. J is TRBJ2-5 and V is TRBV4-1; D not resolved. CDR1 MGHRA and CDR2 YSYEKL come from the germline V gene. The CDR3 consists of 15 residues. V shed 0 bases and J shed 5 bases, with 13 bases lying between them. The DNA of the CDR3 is TGCGCCAGCAGCCAAGATCATCGAGAAGGGGAGACCCAGTACTTC. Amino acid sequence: CASSQDHREGETQYF.

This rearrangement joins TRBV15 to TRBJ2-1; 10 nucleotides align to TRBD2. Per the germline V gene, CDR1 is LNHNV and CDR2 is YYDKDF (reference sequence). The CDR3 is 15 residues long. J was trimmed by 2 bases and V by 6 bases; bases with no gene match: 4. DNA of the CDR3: TGTGCCACCAGGCCGGGACTAGCGACCTACAATGAGCAGTTCTTC. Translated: CATRPGLATYNEQFF.

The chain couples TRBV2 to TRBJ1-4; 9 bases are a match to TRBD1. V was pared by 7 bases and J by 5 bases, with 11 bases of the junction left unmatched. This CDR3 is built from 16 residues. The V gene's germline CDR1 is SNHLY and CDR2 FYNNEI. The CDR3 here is CASTGGLGQGNEKLFF. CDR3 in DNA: TGTGCCAGCACCGGGGGACTCGGACAGGGGAATGAAAAACTGTTTTTT.

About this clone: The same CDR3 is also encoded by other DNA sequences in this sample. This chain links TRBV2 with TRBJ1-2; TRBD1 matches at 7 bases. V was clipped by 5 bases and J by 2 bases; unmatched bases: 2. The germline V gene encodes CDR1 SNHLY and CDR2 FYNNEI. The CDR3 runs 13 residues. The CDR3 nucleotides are TGTGCCAGCAGTACGGGACAGAACTATGGCTACACCTTC. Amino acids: CASSTGQNYGYTF. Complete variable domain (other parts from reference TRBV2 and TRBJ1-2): EPEVTQTPSHQVTQMGQEVILRCVPISNHLYFYWYRQILGQKVEFLVSFYNNEISEKSEIFDDQFSVERPDGSNFTLKIRSTKLEDSAMYFCASSTGQNYGYTFGSGTRLTVV.

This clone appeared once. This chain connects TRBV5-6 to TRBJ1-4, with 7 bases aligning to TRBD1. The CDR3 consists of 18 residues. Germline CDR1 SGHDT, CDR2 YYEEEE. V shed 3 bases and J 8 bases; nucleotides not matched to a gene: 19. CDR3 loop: CASSSPQENTGVGEKLFF. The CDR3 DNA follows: TGTGCCAGCAGCTCCCCCCAGGAAAATACAGGGGTCGGCGAAAAACTGTTTTTT. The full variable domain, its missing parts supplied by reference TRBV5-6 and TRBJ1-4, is DAGVTQSPTHLIKTRGQQVTLRCSPKSGHDTVSWYQQALGQGPQFIFQYYEEEERQRGNFPDRFSGHQFPNYSSELNVNALLLGDSALYLCASSSPQENTGVGEKLFFGSGTQLSVL.

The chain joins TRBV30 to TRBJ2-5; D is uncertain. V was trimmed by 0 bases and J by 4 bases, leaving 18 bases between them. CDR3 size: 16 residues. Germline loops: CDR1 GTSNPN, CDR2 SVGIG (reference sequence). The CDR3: CAWSVYRQDALETQYF. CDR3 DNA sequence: TGTGCCTGGAGTGTTTATCGTCAGGACGCCCTAGAGACCCAGTACTTC.

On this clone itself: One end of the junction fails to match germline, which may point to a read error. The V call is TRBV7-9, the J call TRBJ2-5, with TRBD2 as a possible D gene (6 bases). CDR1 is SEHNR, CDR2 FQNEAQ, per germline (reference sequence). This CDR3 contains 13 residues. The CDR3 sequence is CASSLVAVGDSNF. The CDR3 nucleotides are TGTGCCAGCAGCTTAGTTGCGGTCGGGGACTCCAACTTC.

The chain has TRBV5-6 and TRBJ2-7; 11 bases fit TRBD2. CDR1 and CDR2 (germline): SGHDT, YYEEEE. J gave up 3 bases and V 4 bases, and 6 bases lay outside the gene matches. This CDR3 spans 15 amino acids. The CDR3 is CASSPGTSGVYEQYF. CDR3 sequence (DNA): TGTGCCAGCAGCCCCGGGACTAGCGGAGTCTACGAGCAGTACTTC.

The CDR3 is CAISGDDTGELFF. The CDR3 nucleotides are TGTGCCATCAGTGGAGACGACACCGGGGAGCTGTTTTTT. V usage is TRBV10-3 and J usage is TRBJ2-2, with D hard to call. Deletions cut 4 bases from V and 3 bases from J, with 6 bases between. The CDR3 runs to 13 residues. The germline CDR1 and CDR2 sequences are ENHRY and SYGVKD.

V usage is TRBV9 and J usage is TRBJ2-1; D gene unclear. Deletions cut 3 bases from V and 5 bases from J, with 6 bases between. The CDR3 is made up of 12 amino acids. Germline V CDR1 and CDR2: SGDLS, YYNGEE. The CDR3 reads CASSGLHNEQFF. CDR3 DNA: TGTGCCAGCAGCGGGTTACACAATGAGCAGTTCTTC.

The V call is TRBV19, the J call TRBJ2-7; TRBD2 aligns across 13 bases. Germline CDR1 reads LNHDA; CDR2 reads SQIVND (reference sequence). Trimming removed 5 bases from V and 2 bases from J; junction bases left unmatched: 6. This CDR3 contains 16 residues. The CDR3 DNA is TGTGCCAGTAGTGAGGGACTAGCGGGACGGGCCTACGAGCAGTACTTC. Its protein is CASSEGLAGRAYEQYF.

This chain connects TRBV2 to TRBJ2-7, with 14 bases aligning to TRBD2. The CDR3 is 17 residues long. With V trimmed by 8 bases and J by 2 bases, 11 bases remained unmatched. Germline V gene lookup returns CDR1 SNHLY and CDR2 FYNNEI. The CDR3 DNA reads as TGTGCCAGCGCGGCCCCGGGACTAGCGGGGGCTACCTACGAGCAGTACTTC. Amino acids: CASAAPGLAGATYEQYF.

Here the CDR3 DNA reads TGTGCCAGCAGCTTAACCGGGACAGGGGTCGAGAGCTACACCTTC. Its translation: CASSLTGTGVESYTF. The chain is built from TRBV7-9 and TRBJ1-2; 10 nucleotides match TRBD1. Unmatched junction bases numbered 9, after V lost 2 bases and J lost 9 bases. The V gene's germline CDR1 is SEHNR and CDR2 FQNEAQ (reference sequence). This CDR3 has 15 amino acids.

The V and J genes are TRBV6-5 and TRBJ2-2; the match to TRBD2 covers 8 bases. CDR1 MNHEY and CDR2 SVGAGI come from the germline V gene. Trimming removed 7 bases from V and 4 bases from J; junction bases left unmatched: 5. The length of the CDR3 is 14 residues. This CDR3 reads CASTPGLVTGELFF. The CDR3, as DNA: TGTGCCAGCACCCCGGGACTAGTCACCGGGGAGCTGTTTTTT.

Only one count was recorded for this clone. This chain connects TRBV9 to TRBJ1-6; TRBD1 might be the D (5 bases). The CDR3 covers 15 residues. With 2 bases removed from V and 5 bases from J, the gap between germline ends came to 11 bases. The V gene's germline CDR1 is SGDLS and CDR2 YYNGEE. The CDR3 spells CASSVWGEDNSPLHF. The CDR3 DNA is TGTGCCAGCAGCGTCTGGGGCGAGGATAATTCACCCCTCCACTTT.